A single sample is the source of the 4 T cell receptor beta chains below, sequenced in a study of identical twins. TCRdb reprocessed the 5' RACE reads with MiXCR, giving one entry per CDR3 protein. Among 570,000 or so distinct CDR3 sequences listed, 9.6% were seen once. The sample was also reused in another study, on yellow fever vaccine responses in identical twins.

The specimen sequenced was PBMCs. The source is a woman in her late teens or twenties in good health.

This clonotype was recorded a few times. The chain links TRBV29-1 to TRBJ1-4, with 10 bases aligning to TRBD1. The V gene's germline CDR1 is SQVTM and CDR2 ANQGSEA. CDR3 length: 14 residues. J was trimmed by 8 bases and V by 6 bases; bases with no gene match: 9. Here the CDR3 reads CSVTLGQGIEKLFF. CDR3 in DNA: TGCAGCGTGACACTGGGACAGGGGATAGAAAAACTGTTTTTT.

This clonotype has more than one count but fewer than ten. The V call is TRBV6-1, the J call TRBJ2-5; possibly TRBD2 for D (5 bases). The V end lost 2 bases, the J end lost 5 bases, and 6 bases lay between the germline ends. The CDR3 sequence is 12 residues long. Germline CDR1 reads MNHNS; CDR2 reads SASEGT. The CDR3 coding sequence is TGTGCCAGCAGTGAACGGAGGGAGACCCAGTACTTC. Protein product: CASSERRETQYF.

This chain uses TRBV6-6 with TRBJ2-5; 8 nucleotides match TRBD1. V trimming: 6 bases; J trimming: 8 bases; junction bases outside the gene matches: 8. This CDR3 contains 13 residues. The germline CDR1 and CDR2 sequences are MNHNY and SVGAGI (reference sequence). The CDR3 protein is CASSRDRTTTQYF. DNA of the CDR3: TGTGCCAGCAGCCGGGACAGGACGACAACCCAGTACTTC.

This clonotype has just a few counts. This sequence joins TRBV6-5 and TRBJ1-5; 9 nucleotides align to TRBD1. The CDR3 length is 19 residues. V shed 4 bases and J 1 base; nucleotides not matched to a gene: 14. Per the germline V gene, CDR1 is MNHEY and CDR2 is SVGAGI. CDR3 amino acids: CASSSTPGQGRASNQPQHF. CDR3 DNA sequence: TGTGCCAGCAGTTCTACCCCGGGACAGGGAAGAGCAAGCAATCAGCCCCAGCATTTT.